This T cell receptor beta chain was documented in a study of a mutant IDH1 vaccine in newly diagnosed glioma (dated by TCRdb to the early 2020s). With respect to the entire study: Vaccination started 4-6 weeks after radiotherapy alone, or was given together with temozolomide cycles in the groups whose treatment included chemotherapy. Prior to enrollment, patients had been given standard therapy consisting of radiotherapy alone, temozolomide alone, or radiochemotherapy with temozolomide, with the combination given to most patients. The week-35 safety follow-up was designated visit V12, and the week-47 end of study was designated visit V13. Six visits were used for peripheral blood collection: V03 (baseline), V05, V07, V10, V12 and V13. Longitudinal TCRB deep sequencing was done for 25 treated patients, wherever samples were available for exploratory analyses. Of the roughly 32 patients who were treated, around 62% were male and around 40% were female, and the mean age was around 40 years. The full study reports these points: Immune responses induced by the vaccine were seen in 90% to 95% of patients across multiple MHC alleles. Pseudoprogression appeared unrelated to alterations in the top peripheral T cell clonotypes detected by TCRB sequencing. It was noted by the authors that analyses of patient blood samples could not be reproduced owing to sample limitations. Availability determined which PBMC samples were chosen for TCRB deep sequencing.

The library was built by means of the immunoSEQ multiplex PCR assay. Rearranged TCR beta chain sequences were amplified using the hsTCRB Kit according to the manufacturer's protocol. An Illumina MiSeq was used to sequence the TCRB libraries. On the study's bioinformatics: The kit vendor's proprietary platform handled demultiplexing, trimming and gene mapping. In TCRdb, the immuneACCESS table is reduced to in-frame sequences with V and J assigned. These tables do not hold every clone; where another copy was compared, an unresolved V gene accounts for under half, and the others remain unexplained. V and J calls and clone size are those listed in that table; D and trimming were worked out from the DNA. The sample contains tens of thousands of clones, roughly 79% of them found a single time. 5.4% of the sample lies in the top ten. A distance of 4 bases separates the germline ends of V and J, which lose 1 base and 2 bases respectively. The CDR3 numbers 13 residues from cysteine through phenylalanine. Just the 39-base CDR3 DNA is kept, in frame starting at base 1. From a lookup of the germline V gene, CDR1 and CDR2 are SGHVS and FNYEAQ.

Read against the paper, the sample's time point label means: week 35, safety follow-up. A 20-mer mutant IDH1 peptide at 300 micrograms in Montanide made up each vaccine dose, which was injected subcutaneously together with topical imiquimod. Eight vaccinations were administered to patients in weeks 1, 3, 5, 7, 11, 15, 19 and 23, corresponding to visits V03 through V10. All donors had newly diagnosed IDH1-mutant astrocytomas of WHO grade 3 or 4 that showed loss of nuclear ATRX. The samples were drawn from NOA16, a multicentre, single-arm, open-label phase I trial in Germany that tested a mutant IDH1 peptide vaccine in humans for the first time. The DNeasy Blood and Tissue Kit was used to extract genomic DNA from EDTA blood for TCRB sequencing. In the case of this clone: The target of this receptor is not known. The input lacks base qualities; no much larger clone sits a single base away.

The sequence links TRBV7-6 to TRBJ2-3; there is no confident call for the D gene. Source: PBMCs, taken from a glioma patient whose treatment included an IDH1 peptide vaccine. This TCR was sampled from a man in his forties with glioma. CDR3 protein: CASSLDHTDTQYF. The sequenced DNA is TGTGCCAGCAGCTTAGACCACACAGATACGCAGTATTTT.